Listed here is a single T cell receptor (beta chain). The antigen is undetermined. This sample was included in a study of graft-versus-host responses after intestinal transplantation. In the study overall: Recipients had multivisceral, liver-intestinal, or isolated intestinal transplants. Tacrolimus and steroids were given for about 3 years to all recipients after anti-thymocyte globulin induction.

The data were produced by immunoSEQ multiplex PCR, yet TCRdb's version contains in-frame clones alone and is incomplete. The sample holds around 100,000 clones, about 90% seen once. The TCR sequence derives from a human donor who was the organ donor for an intestinal transplant. The sequenced sample was unstimulated CD4+ T cells sorted from spleen or lymph node cells, obtained before transplant.

The CDR3 DNA is TGTGCCAGCAGCCTTTCGTCCGGGGCGGTAACAACTAATGAAAAACTGTTTTTT. Residues: CASSLSSGAVTTNEKLFF. The chain has TRBV7-9 and TRBJ1-4, with D possibly being TRBD1 (5 bases). Trimming removed 5 bases at V and 0 bases at J, with 19 bases between. CDR1 is SEHNR and CDR2 is FQNEAQ in the germline V gene (reference sequence). The length of the CDR3 is 18 residues.